This T cell receptor beta chain was profiled in a study of blood T cell repertoires in COVID-19. Study-level background: Researchers got acute and convalescent COVID-19 samples from the United States, Italy and Spain. PBMCs, B-cell-depleted T cells, or T cells provided the cDNA or gDNA that made up the material.

J lost 0 bases, V lost 6 bases, and 8 bases had no gene match. Per the germline V gene, CDR1 is MNHEY and CDR2 is SVGAGI. There are 15 residues in the CDR3. Per the study methods: Counts of nucleated cells, estimated from reference gene primer amplification, were obtained. Libraries were prepared by immunoSEQ multiplex PCR; TCRdb keeps only in-frame clonotypes and omits some of them. The V and J calls and clone size were taken over from that table, and D and trimming were inferred from the DNA. The data contain a few hundred thousand clones, approximately 87% of them singletons. The source material was peripheral blood. The TCR was taken from a woman between 50 and 59 years old with acute or convalescent COVID-19. This chain links TRBV6-5 with TRBJ2-7; 7 nucleotides agree with TRBD1. The CDR3 DNA follows: TGTGCCAGCAGACCAAGGGGGCTGAACTCCTACGAGCAGTACTTC. Amino acid sequence: CASRPRGLNSYEQYF.